This T cell receptor (beta chain) was retrieved from a study of cytotoxic CD8 clonotypes in ibrutinib-treated CLL (TCRdb year 2021). Broadly, across the study: The cohort included roughly 15 treatment-naive and approximately eleven relapsed/refractory patients; roughly 17 were IGHV unmutated. Partial responses were observed in about 25 patients and complete responses in 2; after a median follow-up of around 64 months, remission was maintained in about 15 patients and progression was observed in roughly twelve. Response samples were taken after a median of about a year on treatment, ranging from roughly 6 to 36 months. Samples averaged about 260,000 productive templates and 94,082 productive rearrangements. Of the 90 or so participants in the trial, 25 to 30 had longitudinal samples available. Cryopreserved peripheral blood mononuclear cells were collected at three points: before therapy, at response, and at either sustained remission or disease progression. All remission and progressive disease samples were collected while patients were still receiving ibrutinib.

Reading the label with the study, this specimen's time point is: progressive disease on ibrutinib. Around 1.8 micrograms of genomic DNA were extracted from cryopreserved PBMCs for TCR beta library preparation. Longitudinal blood samples from CLL patients on ibrutinib monotherapy underwent high-throughput TCR beta sequencing. Patients were enrolled in a phase 2 open-label single-center ibrutinib monotherapy trial. What the research found in general, with its limitations: Clonality rose at ibrutinib response, remained stable during sustained remission, and dropped back toward baseline at progression. Lymph node repertoires were not examined, and the timing of sampling was not matched between patients in sustained remission and those whose disease progressed. Baseline clonality was found to be higher than that of age-matched healthy donors and was strongly correlated with circulating CD8+ T-cell counts. Public clonotypes were rare and either shrank or stayed stable during treatment, and the rise in clonality at ibrutinib response reflected expansion of private clonotypes.

V is cut by 3 bases and J by 0 bases, and the space between the germline ends is 12 bases. Via the germline V gene, CDR1 is MDHEN and CDR2 SYDVKM. Spanning cysteine to phenylalanine, the CDR3 consists of 16 amino acids. Just CDR3 DNA is preserved here, 48 bases in frame from base 1. As regards this clone: The clone's antigen remains unknown. Base quality data are lacking; no much larger clone is found one base away.

On a MiSeq, deep resolution sequencing aimed for a depth between 1 in 1 million and 1 in 200,000 T cells, with each clonotype covered approximately 10x on average. The immunoSEQ hsTCRB Kit was used to generate TCR beta libraries. The authors processed their data as follows. Data were analyzed with ImmunoSEQ Data Assistant and ImmunoSEQ Analyzer, with V, D and J genes assigned per IMGT definitions. Clonality, which ranges from 0 to 1, was calculated by subtracting the normalized Shannon entropy of productive rearrangement frequencies from one. Only overrepresented clonotypes making up at least 0.05% of each patient's repertoire were included in the public clonotype analysis. Around 12 age-matched healthy donor repertoires from immuneACCESS were used as controls for clonality. TCRdb carries this immuneACCESS record with in-frame sequences only. Its versions omit some clonotypes, under half of them owing to an unresolved V gene in the studies checked, with the rest unexplained. The V and J calls and clone size come from that table; D and trimming were worked out from the DNA. Recorded for this sample are fewer than 300,000 clones; around 77% of them occurred a single time. The ten largest clones add up to 5.6% of the sample.

The V and J genes are TRBV28 and TRBJ2-1; possibly the D gene is TRBD2, per 5 matching bases. The TCR comes from a human donor with chronic lymphocytic leukemia. Specimen: PBMCs, collected at disease progression, from a patient treated with ibrutinib. CDR3 protein: CASSFRGLSSYNEQFF. The DNA is TGTGCCAGCAGTTTTCGCGGGTTAAGCTCCTACAATGAGCAGTTCTTC. The CDR3 plus the reference TRBV28 and TRBJ2-1 genes for the other parts give the full variable domain: DVKVTQSSRYLVKRTGEKVFLECVQDMDHENMFWYRQDPGLGLRLIYFSYDVKMKEKGDIPEGYSVSREKKERFSLILESASTNQTSMYLCASSFRGLSSYNEQFFGPGTRLTVL.